This is a list of T cell receptor beta chains from one sample in a study of blood T cells in healthy people across ages. A single record per CDR3 protein comes from TCRdb applying MiXCR to the 5' RACE reads. The sample carries 910,000 or so distinct CDR3 sequences, roughly 51% recorded once. What was sequenced was blood. All receptors derive from a woman aged 55-75 years in good health. Both conserved end residues are part of each CDR3. The D gene is left open where the match is weak. Clone size is given for some rows only: seen once, a few or many times, or a class if the clone is expanded.

CDR3,DNA,V,D,J,size
CASSPSWSTGQSEAFF,TGTGCCAGCAGCCCCTCCTGGTCAACCGGACAGAGTGAAGCTTTCTTT,TRBV11-1,NA,TRBJ1-1,NA
CGCGANYEQYF,TGCGGATGTGGGGCGAACTACGAGCAGTACTTC,TRBV20-1,NA,TRBJ2-7,NA
CASSLPSQGMFEQYF,TGTGCCAGCAGTTTACCGTCTCAGGGAATGTTCGAGCAGTACTTC,TRBV12-3/TRBV12-4,NA,TRBJ2-7,NA
CASSLPGHSPETQYF,TGCGCCAGCAGCTTACCGGGACACTCTCCAGAGACCCAGTACTTC,TRBV4-1,NA,TRBJ2-5,NA
CASSKAGGYETQYF,TGTGCCAGCAGCAAGGCAGGGGGCTATGAGACCCAGTACTTC,TRBV3-1,TRBD1,TRBJ2-5,NA
CASVRSGGQYF,TGTGCCAGCGTCAGGTCTGGTGGGCAGTATTTT,TRBV7-2,NA,TRBJ2-3,few
CATRRLDEKLFF,TGTGCCACCCGACGGTTGGATGAAAAACTGTTTTTT,TRBV25-1,NA,TRBJ1-4,NA
CASSSDSLLETQYF,TGTGCCAGCAGTTCTGACTCCTTACTAGAGACCCAGTACTTC,TRBV6-5,NA,TRBJ2-5,NA
CSVGVTGRVAYEQYF,TGCAGCGTTGGCGTGACAGGGCGGGTAGCCTACGAGCAGTACTTC,TRBV29-1,TRBD1,TRBJ2-7,few
CSASWAGGPGEQFF,TGCAGTGCTAGCTGGGCGGGAGGGCCGGGTGAGCAGTTCTTC,TRBV20-1,TRBD2,TRBJ2-1,once
CVSSQVILAAYEQYF,TGCGTCAGCAGCCAAGTTATATTGGCCGCCTACGAGCAGTACTTC,TRBV4-1,NA,TRBJ2-7,NA
CASSLEGLAVGDNEQFF,TGTGCCAGCAGCTTAGAAGGACTAGCGGTCGGGGACAATGAGCAGTTCTTC,TRBV7-6,TRBD2,TRBJ2-1,NA
CASSLGWVGTWEQFF,TGTGCCAGCAGTTTAGGGTGGGTCGGTACATGGGAGCAGTTCTTC,TRBV27,NA,TRBJ2-1,NA
CASSPPSARRGETQYF,TGTGCCAGCAGCCCCCCTAGCGCACGCAGGGGAGAGACCCAGTACTTC,TRBV7-2,NA,TRBJ2-5,many
CSIPGLLTYEQYF,TGCAGCATCCCGGGACTCCTTACCTACGAGCAGTACTTC,TRBV29-1,NA,TRBJ2-7,few
CASSPWGEQYF,TGTGCCAGCAGTCCATGGGGTGAGCAGTACTTC,TRBV28,NA,TRBJ2-7,NA
CSVYSYEQYF,TGCAGCGTTTACAGCTACGAGCAGTACTTC,TRBV29-1,NA,TRBJ2-7,many
CASSQPASGLYEQYF,TGCGCCAGCAGCCAACCGGCTAGCGGGTTATACGAGCAGTACTTC,TRBV4-1,TRBD2,TRBJ2-7,few